Sequencing of this T cell receptor (beta chain) was carried out in a study of T cell repertoires in cytomegalovirus infection. Study-wide background: Recently identified HLA-C-restricted CMV epitopes and well-studied HLA-B-restricted CMV epitopes were used by the study. Matching HLA type, along with CMV infection, was indicated by public TCR beta signatures.

This clonotype was seen a few times. The antigen is unknown. Findings and caveats of the study: HLA-C-restricted CMV-specific TCR beta clonotypes were dominant in the ex vivo response.

Germline CDR1 reads SGHAT; CDR2 reads FQNNGV. Losses at the gene ends were 5 bases for V and 4 bases for J; bases not matched to a gene: 3. CDR3 size: 16 residues. TCRdb analysed the reads with MiXCR anew, one entry per CDR3 protein. The sample includes 60,000 to 75,000 distinct CDR3 sequences, about 27% seen only once; the top ten take roughly 60%. The TCR originated in a human donor in good health (CMV status not recorded). Some clones in this sample may be carry-over from other donors' samples. The V call is TRBV11-2, the J call TRBJ2-1, with 15 bases fitting TRBD2. The sample consisted of CD8+ T cells from cultured PBMCs, taken from culture after CMV antigen stimulation. The CDR3 reads CASSPGTSGRYNEQFF. In DNA, the CDR3 is TGTGCCAGCAGCCCGGGGACTAGCGGGAGGTACAATGAGCAGTTCTTC.